Below, one T cell receptor (beta chain) is given with its context. Its target antigen remains unknown. One base away there is no much larger clone; base qualities are not given. The data derive from a study of cytomegalovirus exposure and HLA in healthy donors (dated by TCRdb to 2016 to 2017). Describing the broader study: In an earlier analysis of 450 to 750 of the donors, around 290 Gb of sequence data and some 100 million unique TCR beta sequences from about 179 million T cells were reported. In addition to the first cohort of around 670 subjects, a separate validation cohort of some 120 different subjects was used. Because of strong linkage in the cohort, a handful of DR-DQ haplotypes were treated as single units for association and clustering. A later analysis re-examined previously published TCR beta repertoires from more than 650 donors and added high-resolution HLA genotyping to investigate patterns of TCR occurrence. The study was designed to test whether signatures of past pathogen exposure could be identified by cataloging public T cell receptors. The T cell repertoires of around 670 subjects were profiled by immunosequencing and related to cytomegalovirus serostatus. Typing coverage varied by locus: roughly 620-640 donors for A, B, C, DRB1 and DQB1; some 520 for DQA1; around 610 for DPA1; fewer than 480 for DPB1. In an earlier analysis of a few hundred of the donors, high-throughput TCR beta sequencing was used to judge whether each TCR beta V gene segment behaved as functional or pseudogenic. A later genetic analysis used genome-wide SNP genotypes for about 60% of the roughly 700 donors, treating that subset as a discovery cohort. HLA typing included class I and class II loci at four-digit resolution. Of the 300 to 450 genotyped donors, approximately 81% were placed in the genetic ancestry cluster associated with self-reported Caucasian donors. An early release covering approximately 600 HLA-typed donors comprised about 290 gigabases of sequencing data and tens of millions of unique TCR sequences. High-throughput TCR immunosequencing, statistical association of individual TCRs with disease status, and machine learning were combined to predict cytomegalovirus infection status. Among almost 400 genotyped donors of the cohort, an average of roughly 240,000 unique TCR beta nucleotide sequences were sequenced per donor, 15% to 20% of them non-productive. Rather than drawing on any new phenotypic data, the later analysis identified candidate immune exposures from TCR beta sequences and the way those sequences occurred across donors. Donor age, sex, ethnicity and CMV serostatus were collected together with the repertoire data. All discovery cohort repertoires had been generated using a single sequencing platform. Summary of the overall study and its limitations: Because counts were too low, some 16 rarely observed V segments, including chromosome 9 orphons, were excluded from the earlier analysis of 587 of the donors. Because HLA typing was unavailable for some donors at each locus, only the typed subset was used in association tests. According to a later analysis, TCR association rates differed among HLA loci, with DRB1 alleles showing the most associated TCRs and HLA-C alleles showing the fewest. An association between a missense DCLRE1C variant and V-gene and J-gene trimming of TCR beta chains was found in a later genetic analysis and replicated in an independent cohort. In a later analysis, 16,951 TCR beta sequences were associated with specific HLA alleles at a false discovery rate of 0.05. In vitro tests confirmed that a few of the cytomegalovirus-associated TCR beta chains recognize cytomegalovirus antigens. An earlier analysis of around 600 of the donors showed that most TCR beta V segments appeared in productive rearrangements either about 90% or about 30% of the time, which broadly matched IMGT annotations. A further reported finding was that TCR beta sequences accurately predicted the HLA-A and HLA-B alleles for most subjects in the first cohort. In the study, approximately 150 TCR beta chains were listed as associated with cytomegalovirus. CMV serostatus was the only immune exposure information available for the cohort. Cytomegalovirus status was reported to be diagnosed by the classifier with high specificity and sensitivity in both the original and validation cohorts. A later analysis found that most CMV-associated TCR beta chains appeared HLA-restricted, with HLA associations seemingly driven largely by CMV exposure. The sequencing pipeline was judged likely to have produced a cluster of highly shared sequence variants as a technical artifact. Linkage disequilibrium might explain the correlated functional status among segregating V segments, but an unknown experimental factor could not be ruled out. The cohort was sequenced for TCR beta chains only, and without alpha or paired-chain data the features that could be detected were limited. Most TCR sequences were observed very rarely across donors, whereas some public TCRs were present in many individuals. Because the 87-base-pair reads could not distinguish some IMGT-functional V segments, including TRBV6-2 and TRBV6-3, those segments were excluded. Compared with equally common non-associated chains, HLA-associated TCR beta chains in a later analysis were more clonally expanded and had lower generation probabilities. Roughly uniform sequencing depth across donors was assumed in presence/absence analyses, although this assumption may not hold. According to a later genetic analysis, donors in an Asian-associated ancestry cluster had fewer N-insertions in productive TCRs than the approximately 670-donor mean. It was suggested by the authors that the approach could potentially be generalized to other disease states and immunological phenotypes. When HLA alleles, especially DR and DQ, strongly co-occurred, attributing TCR associations to individual alleles was difficult. According to a later analysis, parvovirus B19, influenza, CMV and Epstein-Barr virus appeared linked to several top co-occurrence clusters.

From its cysteine to its phenylalanine, the CDR3 spans 13 amino acids. Only CDR3 DNA remains: 39 bases, in frame from the first base. V is cut by 8 bases and J by 2 bases, and the space between the germline ends is 11 bases. Looking up the germline V gene yields CDR1 SGHVS and CDR2 FNYEAQ. The cohort comprised 666 healthy bone marrow donors. All cohort members were sampled while nominally healthy, although unrecorded immune exposures were likely present. The donor was CMV seropositive and was included in the group of 290 or so seropositive cohort members. Every donor gave a peripheral blood sample, and the peripheral blood mononuclear cells from that sample were used for TCR beta sequencing. Genomic DNA extraction from the blood cell samples was performed with the Qiagen DNeasy Blood Extraction Kit. The library was made by the immunoSEQ multiplex PCR assay. A mixture of 60 forward primers for TCR Vbeta segments and 13 reverse primers for TCR Jbeta segments was used in the multiplex PCR. Amplification of the CDR3 region of rearranged TCR beta genes was performed with a multiplex PCR assay on genomic DNA. The amplified TCR beta libraries were sequenced on the Illumina HiSeq System as 87-base-pair reads. Turning to the authors' computational methods: A later analysis counted tens of millions of unique TCR beta chains across the 700 or so repertoires, and about 10 million of these chains were shared by at least two donors. Raw reads were error-corrected and collapsed into unique sequences with a nearest-neighbor algorithm that merged closely related sequences to remove PCR and sequencing errors. To assign V, D and J gene segments, CDR3 sequences were aligned to IMGT reference sequences. For a sequence to be retained, a match of at least six nucleotides was required to both a V gene segment and a J gene segment. Rearrangements were called productive when the CDR3 lacked stop codons and stayed in frame with V and J; all others were non-productive. Following IMGT convention, CDR3 was defined as the stretch from the second conserved V-encoded cysteine to the conserved J-encoded phenylalanine. In an earlier analysis of more than 550 of the donors, sequences lacking an unambiguous match to a single V gene segment were excluded. In an earlier analysis of several hundred of the donors, a V segment was called functional when productive rearrangements were above 56.7%, and segregating when the standard deviation between donors exceeded 5%. A statistical classification framework was built for diagnosing cytomegalovirus status from the catalog of TCR beta chain sequences. In a later analysis, V and J genes were assigned by comparing TCR nucleotide sequences against IMGT/GENE-DB human TR gene sequences. Using the TCRdist pipeline, a later analysis assigned CDR3 sequences along with most-parsimonious VDJ recombination scenarios. In a later analysis, each TCR beta chain was defined by its CDR3 amino acid sequence together with its V-gene family, and reads lacking a unique V-gene family were excluded. As a way to deal with suspected cross-contamination and a sequencing artifact, a later analysis dropped 592 nucleotide sequences that were highly shared and had low generation probability. In a later analysis, a clonal expansion index for each public chain was calculated from normalized within-repertoire ranks of inferred template counts. In a later analysis, generation probabilities were computed with a VDJ recombination model fitted to out-of-frame rearrangements, and the resulting probabilities were checked against IGoR. In a later analysis, hypergeometric tests were used to score TCR-TCR, TCR-HLA and TCR-CMV co-occurrence, with a repertoire-size bias correction applied to TCR pairs. A later analysis estimated false discovery rates by permuting HLA or CMV assignments 20 times. In a later analysis, co-occurring TCRs were grouped with DBSCAN, and TCRdist sequence similarity was added when clustering was performed within HLA-allele-positive subsets. Repertoires with fewer than 30,000 or more than 120,000 public chains were left out of co-occurrence clustering, as were roughly five repertoires with anomalous nucleotide sharing. What TCRdb holds here is the immuneACCESS table cut down to in-frame rearrangements. Part of the clones is not present; checked against another copy, under half of the missing clones reflect an unresolved V gene, and the others are unexplained. The D gene and trimming were derived from the DNA, and the V and J assignments and clone size from that table. The sample table lists just over 150,000 clones, roughly 81% of them with a count of one. The ten most abundant clones make up less than 2.5% of the sample.

The chain was built from TRBV7-6 and TRBJ2-3, with a weak D call of TRBD2 (5 bases match). The sample consisted of PBMCs. This sequence originates from a man aged 18 to 30 in good health and CMV-seropositive. In nucleotide form, the sequence is TGTGCCAGCGTTCCGGGGTACACAGATACGCAGTATTTT. Translated, this is CASVPGYTDTQYF.